The source of this TCR beta chain is a study of cytomegalovirus exposure and HLA in healthy donors. This clone has a handful of counts. Its antigen remains unknown. PCR employed 60 Vbeta and 13 Jbeta primers. Repertoires were generated with immunoSEQ multiplex PCR, while TCRdb's copy carries only in-frame clones and drops some. The sample lists 100,000 to 150,000 clones; around 72% were seen once. Findings and limits, study-wide: Listed as cytomegalovirus-associated were over 150 TCR beta chains. Productive status was seen about 90% or about 30% of the time for most TCR beta V segments in an earlier analysis.

CDR1 SGHTA and CDR2 FQGNSA come from the germline V gene. The CDR3 covers 17 residues. V was cut by 3 bases and J by 0 bases, with 18 bases left in between. This chain links TRBV7-2 with TRBJ2-7; the D gene is possibly TRBD2 (6 bases). Sequenced sample: PBMCs. The TCR sequence derives from a woman between 35 and 50 years old in good health and CMV-seronegative. The CDR3 sequence is CASSFLALAVSSYEQYF. CDR3 nucleotide sequence: TGTGCCAGCAGCTTCCTCGCCTTAGCGGTCTCCTCCTACGAGCAGTACTTC. Drawing the rest from reference TRBV7-2 and TRBJ2-7, the complete variable domain is GAGVSQSPSNKVTEKGKDVELRCDPISGHTALYWYRQSLGQGLEFLIYFQGNSAPDKSGLPSDRFSAERTGGSVSTLTIQRTQQEDSAVYLCASSFLALAVSSYEQYFGPGTRLTVT.